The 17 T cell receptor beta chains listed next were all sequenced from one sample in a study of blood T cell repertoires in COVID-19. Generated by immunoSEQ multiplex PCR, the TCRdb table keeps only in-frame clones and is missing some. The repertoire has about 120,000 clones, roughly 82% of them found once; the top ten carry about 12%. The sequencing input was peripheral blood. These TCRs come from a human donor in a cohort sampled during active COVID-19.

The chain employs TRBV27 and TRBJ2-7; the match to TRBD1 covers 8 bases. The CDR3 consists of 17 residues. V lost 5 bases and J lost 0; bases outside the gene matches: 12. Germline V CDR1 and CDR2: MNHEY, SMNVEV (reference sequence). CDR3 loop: CASSPTSGGGSSYEQYF. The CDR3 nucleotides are TGTGCCAGCAGTCCCACCTCAGGGGGCGGAAGCTCCTACGAGCAGTACTTC.

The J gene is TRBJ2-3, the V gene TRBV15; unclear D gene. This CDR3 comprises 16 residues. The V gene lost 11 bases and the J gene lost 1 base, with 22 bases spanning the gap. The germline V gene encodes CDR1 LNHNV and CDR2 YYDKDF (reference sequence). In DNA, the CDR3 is TGTGCCTCCCGCGCGGCGATTGGCGGCGGCACAGATACGCAGTATTTT. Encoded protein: CASRAAIGGGTDTQYF.

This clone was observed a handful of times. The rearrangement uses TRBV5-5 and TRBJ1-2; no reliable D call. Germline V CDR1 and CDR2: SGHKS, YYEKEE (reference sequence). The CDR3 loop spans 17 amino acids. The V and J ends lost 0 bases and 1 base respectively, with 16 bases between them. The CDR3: CASSLEMGFGSNYGYTF. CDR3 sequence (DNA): TGTGCCAGCAGCTTGGAAATGGGTTTTGGGAGTAACTATGGCTACACCTTC.

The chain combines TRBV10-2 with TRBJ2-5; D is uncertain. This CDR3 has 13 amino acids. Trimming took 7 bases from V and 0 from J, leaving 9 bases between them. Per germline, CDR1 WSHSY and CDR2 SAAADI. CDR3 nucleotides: TGCGCCAGCAATGGAGCTTACCAAGAGACCCAGTACTTC. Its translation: CASNGAYQETQYF.

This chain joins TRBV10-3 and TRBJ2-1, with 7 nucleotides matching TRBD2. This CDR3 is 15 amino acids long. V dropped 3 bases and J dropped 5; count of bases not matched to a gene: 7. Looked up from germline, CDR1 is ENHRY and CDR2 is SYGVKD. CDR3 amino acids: CAISDSRGGDNEQFF. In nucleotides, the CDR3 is TGTGCCATCAGTGACTCCCGCGGGGGTGACAATGAGCAGTTCTTC.

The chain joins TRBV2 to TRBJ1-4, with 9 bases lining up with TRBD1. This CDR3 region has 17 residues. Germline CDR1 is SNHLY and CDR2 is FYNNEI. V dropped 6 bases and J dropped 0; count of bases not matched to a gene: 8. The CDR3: CASRPDRGLTTNEKLFF. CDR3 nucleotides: TGTGCCAGCAGGCCGGACAGGGGTTTAACAACTAATGAAAAACTGTTTTTT.

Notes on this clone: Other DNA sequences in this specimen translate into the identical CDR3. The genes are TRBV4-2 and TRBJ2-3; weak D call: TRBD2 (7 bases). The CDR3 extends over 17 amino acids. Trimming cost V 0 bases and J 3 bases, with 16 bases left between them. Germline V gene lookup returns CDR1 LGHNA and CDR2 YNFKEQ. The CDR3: CASSQDGRGGGTDTQYF. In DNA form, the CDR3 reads TGTGCCAGCAGCCAAGATGGTCGCGGGGGCGGTACAGATACGCAGTATTTT.

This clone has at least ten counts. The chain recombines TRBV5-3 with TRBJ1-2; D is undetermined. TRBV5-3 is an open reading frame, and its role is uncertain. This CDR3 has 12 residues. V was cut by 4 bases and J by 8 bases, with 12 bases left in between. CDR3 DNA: TGTGCCAGAAGCAGCAGCCCGCGGGGCTACACCTTC. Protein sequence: CARSSSPRGYTF.

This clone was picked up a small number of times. As DNA, the CDR3 is TGTGCCAGTAGTATTAGGGCGGGGGCCGATCAGCCCCAGCATTTT. This translates into CASSIRAGADQPQHF. The V gene is TRBV19, the J gene TRBJ1-5; D might be TRBD1 (6 bases). CDR3 length: 15 amino acids. Trimming pared 3 bases from V and 5 bases from J, leaving 14 bases between. Per germline, CDR1 LNHDA and CDR2 SQIVND (reference sequence).

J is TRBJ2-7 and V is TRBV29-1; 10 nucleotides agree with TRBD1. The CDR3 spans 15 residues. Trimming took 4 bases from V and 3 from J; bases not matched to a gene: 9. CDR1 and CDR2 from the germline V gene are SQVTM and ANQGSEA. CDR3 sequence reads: CSVGPSDRGGYEQYF. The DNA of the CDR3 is TGCAGCGTTGGCCCGTCGGACAGGGGGGGCTACGAGCAGTACTTC.

CDR3 nucleotide sequence: TGTGCCAGCAGCCAATCCGGGACTCGCCGTTCCTACAATGAGCAGTTCTTC. Its translation: CASSQSGTRRSYNEQFF. The V gene is TRBV3-1 (or the pseudogene TRBV3-2), the J gene TRBJ2-1; D might be TRBD2 (6 bases). Germline V gene sequence: CDR1 LGHDT, CDR2 YNNKEL (reference sequence). The ends were cut back, 2 bases at V and 1 base at J, with 15 bases in the middle. This CDR3 is 17 amino acids long.

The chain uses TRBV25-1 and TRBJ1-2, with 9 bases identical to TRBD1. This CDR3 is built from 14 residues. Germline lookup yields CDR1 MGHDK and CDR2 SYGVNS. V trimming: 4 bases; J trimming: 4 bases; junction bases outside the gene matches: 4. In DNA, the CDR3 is TGTGCCAGCAGTGTAGCACAGGGGGCCTATGGCTACACCTTC. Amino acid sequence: CASSVAQGAYGYTF.

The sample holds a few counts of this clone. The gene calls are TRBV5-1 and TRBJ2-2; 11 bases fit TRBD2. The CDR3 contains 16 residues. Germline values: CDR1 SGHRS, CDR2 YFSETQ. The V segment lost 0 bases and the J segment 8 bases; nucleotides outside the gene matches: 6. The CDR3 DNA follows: TGCGCCAGCAGCTTGGAACTAGCGGGGGTTCGAGGGGAGCTGTTTTTT. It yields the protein CASSLELAGVRGELFF.

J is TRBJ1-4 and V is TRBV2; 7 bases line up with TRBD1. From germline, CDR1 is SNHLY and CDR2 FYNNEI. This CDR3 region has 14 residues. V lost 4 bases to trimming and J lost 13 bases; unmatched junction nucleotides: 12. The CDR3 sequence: CASSVPTGPAGLFF. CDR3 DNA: TGTGCCAGCAGTGTCCCGACAGGGCCTGCCGGACTGTTTTTT.

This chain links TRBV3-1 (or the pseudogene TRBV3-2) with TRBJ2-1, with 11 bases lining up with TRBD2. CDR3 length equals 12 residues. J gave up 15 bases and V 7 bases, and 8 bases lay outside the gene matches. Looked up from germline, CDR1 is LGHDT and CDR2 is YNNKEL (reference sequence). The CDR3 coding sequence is TGTGCCAGCACTAGCGGGGGGCTTATACCGTTCTTC. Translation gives CASTSGGLIPFF.

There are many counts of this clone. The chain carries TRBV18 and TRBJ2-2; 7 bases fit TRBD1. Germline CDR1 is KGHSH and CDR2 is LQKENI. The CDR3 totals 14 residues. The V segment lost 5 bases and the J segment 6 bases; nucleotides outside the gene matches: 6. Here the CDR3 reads CASSSTGWAGELFF. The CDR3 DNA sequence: TGTGCCAGCTCATCGACAGGGTGGGCCGGGGAGCTGTTTTTT. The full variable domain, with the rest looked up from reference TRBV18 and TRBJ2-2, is NAGVMQNPRHLVRRRGQEARLRCSPMKGHSHVYWYRQLPEEGLKFMVYLQKENIIDESGMPKERFSAEFPKEGPSILRIQQVVRGDSAAYFCASSSTGWAGELFFGEGSRLTVL.

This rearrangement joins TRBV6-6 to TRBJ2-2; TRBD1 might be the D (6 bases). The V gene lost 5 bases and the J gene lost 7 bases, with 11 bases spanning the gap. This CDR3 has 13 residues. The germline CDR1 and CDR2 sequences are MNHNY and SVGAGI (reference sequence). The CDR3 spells CASSERGIGELFF. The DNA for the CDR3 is TGTGCCAGCAGTGAGAGGGGGATCGGGGAGCTGTTTTTT.